This TCR beta chain was profiled in a study of T cells in Graves' hyperthyroidism and ophthalmopathy. Study-level background: Peripheral blood sampling occurred at initial diagnosis, before any treatment.

Study conclusions and caveats: Most expanded thyroid clonotypes above 0.001 also appeared in blood.

Researchers took RNA transcripts and amplified the TCR beta CDR3 regions from them. Carried out on the TCR CDR3, a first-round RT-PCR used the HTBI primer set. TCRdb ran MiXCR on the multiplex PCR reads and lists one entry per CDR3 protein. Found here are hundreds of thousands of distinct CDR3 sequences, under 25% of them singletons; the top ten hold under 35%. For this clonotype: Its antigen is undetermined.

The clonotype comes from a young man with Graves' ophthalmopathy. Source material: blood.

Written as DNA, the CDR3 is TGTGCCAGCAGCCAGAGACTAGCGGGGCGCACAGATACGCAGTATTTT. Its translation: CASSQRLAGRTDTQYF. The chain carries TRBV13 and TRBJ2-3; 11 bases are a match to TRBD2. The V gene end was trimmed by 5 bases and the J gene end by 1 base; junction bases not matched to a gene: 5. The CDR3 has 16 amino acids. Per germline, CDR1 PRHDT and CDR2 FYEKMQ (reference sequence).